One T cell receptor (beta chain) is described in this entry. Antigen specificity is unknown. The CDR3 length is 15 residues. Germline-derived CDR1 and CDR2 are KGHSH and LQKENI. After removal of 3 bases from V and 6 bases from J, the junction contained 7 bases not matched to a gene. Sequencing targeted expressed TCRB transcripts, as all isolated RNA had been reverse transcribed. Clones were sequenced by immunoSEQ multiplex PCR, and TCRdb holds only the in-frame ones, with some missing. The sample yields hundreds of thousands of clones, about a sixth seen once. Once sorted, every population was more than 95% pure. The data were taken from a study of beta chain features in type 1 diabetes. Study-level findings and limits: A closer apparent resemblance between naive, central memory and Treg TCRB repertoires was seen in patients than in healthy donors. Overrepresentation of cells with high TCR expression could result from cDNA sequencing.

Sequencing input: naive CD4+ T cells from blood. The TCR comes from a man aged 18 to 35 in good health. This rearrangement joins TRBV18 to TRBJ1-2; 10 positions agree with TRBD1. CDR3 bases: TGTGCCAGCTCACCGAGACAGGGGGCAATCGATGGCTACACCTTC. It codes for CASSPRQGAIDGYTF.